This T cell receptor beta chain was retrieved from a study of vaccination and CD4 T cells after COVID-19. Turning to the study itself: The study drew post-COVID samples a median roughly 99 days after diagnosis (range 35 to 161). Taking of post-vaccine samples occurred a median approximately 76 days after dose two (range 14 to 241).

Trimming took 2 bases from V and 3 from J, leaving 7 bases between them. Germline CDR1 and CDR2: SEHNR and FQNEAQ (reference sequence). The length of the CDR3 is 13 residues. The treatment is: approximately 10-day PBMC culture with coronavirus spike peptide pools or control peptides (ViraFEST assay). Each well held more than 1.5 million PBMCs in IL-2 (10 IU/ml) medium with roughly 9.7 ug/ml peptide pools. Cultured CD4+ T-cell DNA underwent Oncomine TCR Beta short-read sequencing. One entry per CDR3 protein, called by TCRdb with MiXCR from the PCR reads. The sample holds about 18,000 distinct CDR3 sequences; 78% are singletons and the top ten take about a sixth. In regard to this clonotype: Its antigen remains unidentified.

General observations from the study: For convalescent patients, 304 of the 307 vaccine-specific clones analyzed were classified as spike mono-reactive.

This rearrangement joins TRBV7-9 to TRBJ2-5, with D tentatively TRBD1 (5 bases). The clonotype comes from a human donor who received a COVID-19 vaccine. The specimen comprised CD4+ T cells from blood, cultured in vitro, sampled after SARS-CoV-2 vaccination. The CDR3 DNA follows: TGTGCCAGCAGCTTAAGGGGCGAAGAGACCCAGTACTTC. It encodes CASSLRGEETQYF.